This record concerns one T cell receptor beta chain sequence. This entry belongs to a study of blood T cell repertoires in COVID-19. The repertoire was sequenced with immunoSEQ multiplex PCR; TCRdb's copy has only in-frame clones and lacks some. The sample yields 150,000 to 200,000 clones, just over 85% seen once. Germline values: CDR1 SNHLY, CDR2 FYNNEI. The germline V and J ends were trimmed by 5 bases and 7 bases, with 11 bases remaining between them. There are 12 residues in the CDR3. What was sequenced was peripheral blood. V usage is TRBV2 and J usage is TRBJ1-2; D unresolved. The sequence derives from a man aged 45-65 years with active or convalescent COVID-19. The CDR3 coding sequence is TGTGCCAGCAGTAATGAGAGGTTTGGCTACACCTTC. Residues: CASSNERFGYTF.